The next 5 T cell receptor beta chains were all read from a single sample in a study of T cell changes during pregnancy in multiple sclerosis. Using immunoSEQ multiplex PCR, the repertoire was profiled, and TCRdb retains in-frame clones only, with some absent. The sample records about 98,000 clones, 92% being singletons. The sequenced sample was peripheral blood, obtained after pregnancy. The receptors originated from a female donor in good health, enrolled as a control in a pregnancy study.

The chain is built from TRBV7-6 and TRBJ2-7, with 8 positions matching TRBD2. This CDR3 is built from 14 residues. J lost 5 bases, V lost 0 bases, and 3 bases had no gene match. Germline loops: CDR1 SGHVS, CDR2 FNYEAQ. The CDR3 sequence is CASSLASGRNEQYF. The CDR3 DNA follows: TGTGCCAGCAGCTTAGCCAGCGGGAGAAACGAGCAGTACTTC.

The rearrangement links TRBV6-7 to TRBJ2-7, with TRBD2 matching over 7 bases. TRBV6-7 qualifies as an ORF whose function is uncertain. The trim removed 9 bases at V and 5 bases at J, leaving 4 bases unmatched. The CDR3 has 11 residues. This chain's CDR3 is CARGGDHEQYF. The DNA of the CDR3 is TGTGCCAGGGGGGGGGACCACGAGCAGTACTTC.

The rearrangement links TRBV6-4 to TRBJ2-5; D might be TRBD1 (5 bases). This CDR3 has 13 residues. Germline CDR1 MRHNA, CDR2 SNTAGT. V gave up 4 bases and J gave up 4 bases, with 10 bases separating them. The CDR3 loop reads CASSVGVGETQYF. The CDR3, as DNA: TGTGCCAGCAGTGTAGGGGTAGGAGAGACCCAGTACTTC.

This rearrangement joins TRBV15 to TRBJ1-2; D not certain. V was pared by 0 bases and J by 6 bases, with 11 bases between. This CDR3 is built from 14 residues. In germline, CDR1 is LNHNV, CDR2 YYDKDF (reference sequence). DNA for the CDR3: TGTGCCACCAGCAGAGATACGCGGCAAGATGGCTACACCTTC. It is translated as CATSRDTRQDGYTF.

CDR3 protein: CASNKRGVSKNIQYF. CDR3 DNA: TGTGCCAGCAATAAGCGGGGGGTGTCCAAAAACATTCAGTACTTC. The V gene is TRBV5-6, the J gene TRBJ2-4; 9 nucleotides align to TRBD2. Germline CDR1 and CDR2: SGHDT and YYEEEE. The CDR3 covers 15 residues. V trimming: 6 bases; J trimming: 2 bases; junction bases outside the gene matches: 6. Combining the CDR3 with reference TRBV5-6 and TRBJ2-4 gives the whole variable domain DAGVTQSPTHLIKTRGQQVTLRCSPKSGHDTVSWYQQALGQGPQFIFQYYEEEERQRGNFPDRFSGHQFPNYSSELNVNALLLGDSALYLCASNKRGVSKNIQYFGAGTRLSVL.